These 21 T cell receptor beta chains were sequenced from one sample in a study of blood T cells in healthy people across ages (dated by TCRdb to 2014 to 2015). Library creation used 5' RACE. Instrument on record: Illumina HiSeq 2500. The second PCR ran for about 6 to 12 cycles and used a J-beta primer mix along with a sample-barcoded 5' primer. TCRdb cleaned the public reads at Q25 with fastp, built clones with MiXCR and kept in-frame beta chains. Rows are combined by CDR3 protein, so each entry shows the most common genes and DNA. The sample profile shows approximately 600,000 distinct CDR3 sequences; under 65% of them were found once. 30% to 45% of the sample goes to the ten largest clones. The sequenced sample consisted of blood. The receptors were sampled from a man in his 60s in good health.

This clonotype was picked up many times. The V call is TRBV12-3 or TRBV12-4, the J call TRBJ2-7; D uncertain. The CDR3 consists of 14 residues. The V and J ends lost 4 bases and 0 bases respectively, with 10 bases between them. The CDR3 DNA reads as TGTGCCAGCAGTTCCGGCAGGAGCTCCTACGAGCAGTACTTC. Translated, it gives CASSSGRSSYEQYF.

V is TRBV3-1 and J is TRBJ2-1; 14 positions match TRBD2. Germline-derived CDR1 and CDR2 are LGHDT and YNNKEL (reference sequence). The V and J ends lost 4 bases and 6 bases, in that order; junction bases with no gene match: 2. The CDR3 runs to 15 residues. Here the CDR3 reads CASSRLAGGRNEQFF. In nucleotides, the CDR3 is TGTGCCAGCAGCCGACTAGCGGGGGGGCGCAATGAGCAGTTCTTC.

CDR3 residues: CSARAGTNYNEQYF. The CDR3 DNA reads as TGCAGTGCTAGAGCCGGGACTAACTACAATGAGCAGTACTTC. The rearrangement uses TRBV20-1 and TRBJ2-1; TRBD2 aligns across 7 bases. The DNA end is more similar to TRBJ2-7, so the J call may be wrong. CDR1 DFQATT and CDR2 SNEGSKA come from the germline V gene (reference sequence). The CDR3 is 14 amino acids.

The CDR3 DNA sequence: TGCGCCAGCAGCTTGGACAGTAACACTGAAGCTTTCTTT. Residues: CASSLDSNTEAFF. The chain employs TRBV5-1 and TRBJ1-1; unclear D gene. The ends were cut back, 0 bases at V and 2 bases at J, with 5 bases in the middle. The CDR3 has 13 residues. The V gene's germline CDR1 is SGHRS and CDR2 YFSETQ.

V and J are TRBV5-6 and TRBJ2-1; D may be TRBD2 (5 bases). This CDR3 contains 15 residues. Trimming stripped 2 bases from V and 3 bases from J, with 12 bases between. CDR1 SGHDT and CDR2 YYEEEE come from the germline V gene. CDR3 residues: CASSFRPSNYNEQFF. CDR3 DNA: TGTGCCAGCAGCTTCCGGCCTAGCAACTACAATGAGCAGTTCTTC.

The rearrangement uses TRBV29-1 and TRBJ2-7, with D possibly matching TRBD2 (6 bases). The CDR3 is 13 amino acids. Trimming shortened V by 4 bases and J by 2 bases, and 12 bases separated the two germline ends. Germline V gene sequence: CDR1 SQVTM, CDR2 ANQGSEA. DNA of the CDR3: TGCAGCGTTGCTGGGGGGAGAACCTACGAGCAGTACTTC. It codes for CSVAGGRTYEQYF.

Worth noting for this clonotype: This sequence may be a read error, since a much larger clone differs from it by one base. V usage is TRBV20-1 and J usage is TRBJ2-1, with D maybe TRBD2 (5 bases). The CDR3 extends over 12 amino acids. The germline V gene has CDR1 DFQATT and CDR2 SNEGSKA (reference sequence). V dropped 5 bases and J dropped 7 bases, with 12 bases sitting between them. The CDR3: CSAEVLVNEQFF. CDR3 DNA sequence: TGCAGTGCTGAGGTACTAGTTAATGAGCAGTTCTTC.

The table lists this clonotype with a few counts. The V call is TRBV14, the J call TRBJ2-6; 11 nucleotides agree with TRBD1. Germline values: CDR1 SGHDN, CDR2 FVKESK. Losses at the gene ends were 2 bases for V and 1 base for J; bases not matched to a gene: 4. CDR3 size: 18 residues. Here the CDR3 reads CASSQSGQGESGANVLTF. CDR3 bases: TGTGCCAGCAGCCAATCGGGACAGGGGGAATCTGGGGCCAACGTCCTGACTTTC.

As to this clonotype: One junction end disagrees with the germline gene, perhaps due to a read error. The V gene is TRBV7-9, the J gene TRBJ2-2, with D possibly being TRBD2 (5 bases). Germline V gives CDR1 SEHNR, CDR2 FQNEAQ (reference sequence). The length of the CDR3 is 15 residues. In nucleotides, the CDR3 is TGTGCCAGCAGCCCCGATCACGCGAACACCGGGGAGCAGTTTTTT. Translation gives CASSPDHANTGEQFF. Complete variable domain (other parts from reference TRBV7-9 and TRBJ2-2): DTGVSQNPRHKITKRGQNVTFRCDPISEHNRLYWYRQTLGQGPEFLTYFQNEAQLEKSRLLSDRFSAERPKGSFSTLEIQRTEQGDSAMYLCASSPDHANTGEQFFGEGSRLTVL.

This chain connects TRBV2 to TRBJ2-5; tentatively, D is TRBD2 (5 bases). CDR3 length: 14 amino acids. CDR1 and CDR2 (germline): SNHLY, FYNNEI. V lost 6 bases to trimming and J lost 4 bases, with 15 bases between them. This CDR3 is CASSPSPGGETQYF. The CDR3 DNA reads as TGTGCCAGCAGCCCGAGTCCCGGAGGAGAGACCCAGTACTTC.

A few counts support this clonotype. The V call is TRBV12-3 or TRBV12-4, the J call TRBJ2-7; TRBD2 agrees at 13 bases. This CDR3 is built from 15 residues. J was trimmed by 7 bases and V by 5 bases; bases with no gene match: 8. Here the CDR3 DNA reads TGTGCCAGCAGTCCCCGACTAGCGGGGGGAATGGAGCAGTACTTC. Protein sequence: CASSPRLAGGMEQYF.

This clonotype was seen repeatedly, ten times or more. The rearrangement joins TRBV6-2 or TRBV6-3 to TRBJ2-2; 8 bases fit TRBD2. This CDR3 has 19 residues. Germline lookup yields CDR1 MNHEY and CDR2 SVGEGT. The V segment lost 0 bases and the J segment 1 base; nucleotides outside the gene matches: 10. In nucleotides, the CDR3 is TGTGCCAGCAGTTACTCCCCTATCGATCGGGGGGGGAACACCGGGGAGCTGTTTTTT. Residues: CASSYSPIDRGGNTGELFF.

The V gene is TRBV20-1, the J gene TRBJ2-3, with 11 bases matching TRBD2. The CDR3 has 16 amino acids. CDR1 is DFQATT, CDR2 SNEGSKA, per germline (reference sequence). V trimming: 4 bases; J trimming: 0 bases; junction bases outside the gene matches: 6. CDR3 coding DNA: TGCAGTGCTATTAATAGCGGGGGGGCTAGCACAGATACGCAGTATTTT. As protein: CSAINSGGASTDTQYF.

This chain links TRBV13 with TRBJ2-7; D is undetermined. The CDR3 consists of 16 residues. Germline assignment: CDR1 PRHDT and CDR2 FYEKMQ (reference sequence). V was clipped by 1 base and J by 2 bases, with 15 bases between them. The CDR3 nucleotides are TGTGCCAGCAGCTTAGATCTCAATGCAGGAACCTACGAGCAGTACTTC. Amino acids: CASSLDLNAGTYEQYF.

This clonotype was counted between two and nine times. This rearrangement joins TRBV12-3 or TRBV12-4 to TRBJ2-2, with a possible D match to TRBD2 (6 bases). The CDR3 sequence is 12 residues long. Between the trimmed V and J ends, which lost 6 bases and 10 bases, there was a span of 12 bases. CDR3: CASSSGLLELFF. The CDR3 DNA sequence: TGTGCCAGCAGCTCCGGACTATTGGAGCTGTTTTTT.

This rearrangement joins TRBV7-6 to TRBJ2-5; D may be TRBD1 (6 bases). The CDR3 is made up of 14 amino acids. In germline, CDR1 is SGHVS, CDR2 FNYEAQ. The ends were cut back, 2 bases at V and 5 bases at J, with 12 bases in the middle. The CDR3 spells CASSLRNRAETQYF. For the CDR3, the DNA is TGTGCCAGCAGCTTAAGAAACAGGGCCGAGACCCAGTACTTC.

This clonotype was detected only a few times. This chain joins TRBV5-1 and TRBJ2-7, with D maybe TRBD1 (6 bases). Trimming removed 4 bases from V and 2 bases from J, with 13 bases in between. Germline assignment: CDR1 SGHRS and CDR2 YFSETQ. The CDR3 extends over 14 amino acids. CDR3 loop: CASSTRGVPYEQYF. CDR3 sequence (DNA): TGCGCCAGCAGCACCAGGGGAGTCCCCTACGAGCAGTACTTC.

CDR3 sequence (DNA): TGTGCCAGCGGGCAGAGCACAGATACGCAGTATTTT. Protein: CASGQSTDTQYF. The rearrangement links TRBV6-6 to TRBJ2-3; D not resolved. There are 12 residues in the CDR3. Germline V lookup: CDR1 MNHNY, CDR2 SVGAGI (reference sequence). The V gene lost 8 bases and the J gene lost 0 bases, with 6 bases spanning the gap.

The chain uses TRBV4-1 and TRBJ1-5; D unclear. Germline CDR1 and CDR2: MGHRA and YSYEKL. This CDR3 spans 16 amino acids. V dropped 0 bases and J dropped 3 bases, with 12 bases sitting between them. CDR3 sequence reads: CASSQDDGVTNQPQHF. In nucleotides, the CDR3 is TGCGCCAGCAGCCAAGATGATGGGGTCACCAATCAGCCCCAGCATTTT.

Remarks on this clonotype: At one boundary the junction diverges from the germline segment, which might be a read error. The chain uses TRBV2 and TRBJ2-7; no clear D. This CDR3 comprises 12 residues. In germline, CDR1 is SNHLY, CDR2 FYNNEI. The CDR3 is CASTYSSYEQCF. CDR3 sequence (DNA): TGTGCCAGCACCTACAGCTCCTACGAGCAGTGCTTC.

The CDR3 nucleotides are TGCAGTGCCCATAGCGGGGTAACCTACAATGAGCAGTTCTTC. Protein sequence: CSAHSGVTYNEQFF. V is TRBV20-1 and J is TRBJ2-1; 8 bases are shared with TRBD2. Per germline, CDR1 DFQATT and CDR2 SNEGSKA (reference sequence). Trimming cost V 6 bases and J 2 bases; bases outside gene matches: 6. This CDR3 spans 14 amino acids.